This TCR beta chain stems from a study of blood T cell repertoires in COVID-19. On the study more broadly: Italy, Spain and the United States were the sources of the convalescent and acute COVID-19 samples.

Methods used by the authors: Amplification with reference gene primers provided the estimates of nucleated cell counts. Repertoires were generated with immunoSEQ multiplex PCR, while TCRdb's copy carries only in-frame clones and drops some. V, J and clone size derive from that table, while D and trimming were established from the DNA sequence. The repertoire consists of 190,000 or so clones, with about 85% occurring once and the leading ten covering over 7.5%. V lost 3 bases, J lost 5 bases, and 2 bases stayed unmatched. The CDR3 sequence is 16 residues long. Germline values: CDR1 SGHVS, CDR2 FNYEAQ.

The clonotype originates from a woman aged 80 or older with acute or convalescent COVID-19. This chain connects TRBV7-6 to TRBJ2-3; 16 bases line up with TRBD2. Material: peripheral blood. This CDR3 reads CASSLGLAGGQDTQYF. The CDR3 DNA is TGTGCCAGCAGCTTGGGACTAGCGGGGGGGCAAGATACGCAGTATTTT.